This record covers a single T cell receptor beta chain. This clonotype has at least ten counts. The antigen it recognizes is unknown. No quality values exist for individual bases; no much larger clone is one base distant. V is shortened by 4 bases, J by 0 bases, and the region joining them spans 10 bases. CDR1 and CDR2, looked up from the germline V gene, are SGDLS and YYNGEE. From cysteine to phenylalanine, the CDR3 is 14 amino acids long. Solely the CDR3 DNA is kept, with 42 bases framed from the first base. The TCR beta CDR3 regions were amplified from the RNA transcripts. For the first round of RT-PCR on the TCR CDR3, the HTBI primer set was used together with the Qiagen OneStep RT-PCR kit. A second multiplex PCR round built the libraries, followed by size selection and purification. Sequencing of the libraries was done on an Illumina HiSeq2000 using paired-end 100 bp reads. As for how the authors treated the data: SOAPnuke was used to process the raw data, throwing out any read that contained adapters or uncalled bases, had a mean Phred below 15, or lacked an exact constant-primer or identifier match. COPE v1.2.5 was used to merge the high-quality paired reads, and each unique nucleotide sequence was defined as a clonotype. MiTCR v1.1 was used to align the clonotypes against IMGT TRBV, TRBD and TRBJ reference segments. Analysis was restricted to V-J combinations with a frequency above 0.0001, which covered roughly 99% of repertoires. The TCS score was defined as F50 (clonal expansion) divided by E x V (chaos), with BLOSUM62-based TCRdist calculated between CDR3 peptides within each V-J. Welch's t-statistics and random forest reduced around 520 V-J features to 10 to 15, which were used in a naive Bayes classifier (R e1071). The similarity between thyroid and blood repertoires was quantified using the Morisita-Horn index. TCRdb reprocessed the public reads (quality trimming at Q25 with fastp, clone calling with MiXCR) and kept in-frame beta chains. Rows merge per CDR3 protein into single entries with the most common DNA and genes. The V and J calls and clone size are TCRdb's, not the authors'. This sample holds roughly 500,000 distinct CDR3 sequences; around 46% were observed only once. The ten largest account for under 20% of the sample.

Patients with uncontrolled infections, other autoimmune diseases, pregnancy or lactation were excluded. Diagnoses were based on clinical symptoms, serum thyroxine and TRAb, thyroid ultrasound and orbital computed tomography. Trizol reagent was used to extract total RNA, and RNA quality was then checked on an Agilent 2100 Bioanalyzer. The data were taken from a study of T cells in Graves' hyperthyroidism and ophthalmopathy (dated by TCRdb to between 2018 and 2021). Concerning the study at large: To identify TCR V-J signatures that set the groups apart, the researchers used a discovery cohort of roughly 100 patients, made up of 43 with Graves' ophthalmopathy and 57 with stable Graves' hyperthyroidism. Whether ophthalmopathy could be predicted prospectively was tested in an independent validation cohort made up of 18 hyperthyroidism patients plus 17 patients who later progressed to ophthalmopathy. The roughly 90 discovery patients were divided at random into training and test sets in a 7:3 ratio. In six Graves' hyperthyroidism patients, the study also compared T-cell repertoires from thyroid tissue with T-cell repertoires from blood. After sampling, hyperthyroidism patients received methimazole starting at 30 mg daily, and ophthalmopathy patients received high-dose intravenous methylprednisolone. TCR Vbeta CDR3 sequencing of roughly 140 peripheral blood samples (approximately 44 ophthalmopathy, about 74 hyperthyroidism and approximately 17 progressor patients) is reported in the paper. What the authors observed across the whole study: A model built on a 13 V-J signature distinguished ophthalmopathy from stable hyperthyroidism, reaching about 88% sensitivity and around 81% specificity in cross-validation and 80%/75% in testing. Most expanded thyroid clonotypes (frequency above 0.001) were also found in blood, which suggests that blood repertoires may mirror thyroid immune responses. No statistical method was used to fix the sample size in advance, and group allocation was not hidden from the investigators. During validation, the model predicted progression to ophthalmopathy a median of roughly 7.1 months ahead of onset, with around 70% sensitivity and 72.22% specificity.

The rearrangement combines TRBV9 with TRBJ1-1; no D gene is confidently identified. The clonotype was recovered from an adult woman with Graves' disease, either hyperthyroidism or ophthalmopathy (not recorded which). Source material: peripheral blood or thyroid tissue (not recorded which). The nucleotide sequence reads as follows: TGTGCCAGCAGCAAAAACAGTATGAACACTGAAGCTTTCTTT. Translated, this is CASSKNSMNTEAFF.